This T cell receptor beta chain was sequenced during a study of blood T cell repertoires in COVID-19. Study-level background: Italy, Spain and the United States were the sources of the convalescent and acute COVID-19 samples.

The CDR3 length is 16 residues. Looked up from germline, CDR1 is MNHNS and CDR2 is SASEGT. The V end lost 4 bases, the J end lost 7 bases, and 23 bases lay between the germline ends. Sequencing was performed with immunoSEQ multiplex PCR; in TCRdb, only in-frame clones are kept and a portion is missing. The table includes around 400,000 clones, roughly 90% detected once. The chain employs TRBV6-1 and TRBJ2-7, with D possibly being TRBD1 (5 bases). The sample comprised PBMCs or T cells enriched from blood (not recorded which). The clonotype originates from a woman in her 30s who had recovered from COVID-19. This CDR3 reads CASSALSQGLMEEQYF. The CDR3 bases are TGTGCCAGCAGTGCCCTTTCCCAGGGCCTAATGGAAGAGCAGTACTTC.